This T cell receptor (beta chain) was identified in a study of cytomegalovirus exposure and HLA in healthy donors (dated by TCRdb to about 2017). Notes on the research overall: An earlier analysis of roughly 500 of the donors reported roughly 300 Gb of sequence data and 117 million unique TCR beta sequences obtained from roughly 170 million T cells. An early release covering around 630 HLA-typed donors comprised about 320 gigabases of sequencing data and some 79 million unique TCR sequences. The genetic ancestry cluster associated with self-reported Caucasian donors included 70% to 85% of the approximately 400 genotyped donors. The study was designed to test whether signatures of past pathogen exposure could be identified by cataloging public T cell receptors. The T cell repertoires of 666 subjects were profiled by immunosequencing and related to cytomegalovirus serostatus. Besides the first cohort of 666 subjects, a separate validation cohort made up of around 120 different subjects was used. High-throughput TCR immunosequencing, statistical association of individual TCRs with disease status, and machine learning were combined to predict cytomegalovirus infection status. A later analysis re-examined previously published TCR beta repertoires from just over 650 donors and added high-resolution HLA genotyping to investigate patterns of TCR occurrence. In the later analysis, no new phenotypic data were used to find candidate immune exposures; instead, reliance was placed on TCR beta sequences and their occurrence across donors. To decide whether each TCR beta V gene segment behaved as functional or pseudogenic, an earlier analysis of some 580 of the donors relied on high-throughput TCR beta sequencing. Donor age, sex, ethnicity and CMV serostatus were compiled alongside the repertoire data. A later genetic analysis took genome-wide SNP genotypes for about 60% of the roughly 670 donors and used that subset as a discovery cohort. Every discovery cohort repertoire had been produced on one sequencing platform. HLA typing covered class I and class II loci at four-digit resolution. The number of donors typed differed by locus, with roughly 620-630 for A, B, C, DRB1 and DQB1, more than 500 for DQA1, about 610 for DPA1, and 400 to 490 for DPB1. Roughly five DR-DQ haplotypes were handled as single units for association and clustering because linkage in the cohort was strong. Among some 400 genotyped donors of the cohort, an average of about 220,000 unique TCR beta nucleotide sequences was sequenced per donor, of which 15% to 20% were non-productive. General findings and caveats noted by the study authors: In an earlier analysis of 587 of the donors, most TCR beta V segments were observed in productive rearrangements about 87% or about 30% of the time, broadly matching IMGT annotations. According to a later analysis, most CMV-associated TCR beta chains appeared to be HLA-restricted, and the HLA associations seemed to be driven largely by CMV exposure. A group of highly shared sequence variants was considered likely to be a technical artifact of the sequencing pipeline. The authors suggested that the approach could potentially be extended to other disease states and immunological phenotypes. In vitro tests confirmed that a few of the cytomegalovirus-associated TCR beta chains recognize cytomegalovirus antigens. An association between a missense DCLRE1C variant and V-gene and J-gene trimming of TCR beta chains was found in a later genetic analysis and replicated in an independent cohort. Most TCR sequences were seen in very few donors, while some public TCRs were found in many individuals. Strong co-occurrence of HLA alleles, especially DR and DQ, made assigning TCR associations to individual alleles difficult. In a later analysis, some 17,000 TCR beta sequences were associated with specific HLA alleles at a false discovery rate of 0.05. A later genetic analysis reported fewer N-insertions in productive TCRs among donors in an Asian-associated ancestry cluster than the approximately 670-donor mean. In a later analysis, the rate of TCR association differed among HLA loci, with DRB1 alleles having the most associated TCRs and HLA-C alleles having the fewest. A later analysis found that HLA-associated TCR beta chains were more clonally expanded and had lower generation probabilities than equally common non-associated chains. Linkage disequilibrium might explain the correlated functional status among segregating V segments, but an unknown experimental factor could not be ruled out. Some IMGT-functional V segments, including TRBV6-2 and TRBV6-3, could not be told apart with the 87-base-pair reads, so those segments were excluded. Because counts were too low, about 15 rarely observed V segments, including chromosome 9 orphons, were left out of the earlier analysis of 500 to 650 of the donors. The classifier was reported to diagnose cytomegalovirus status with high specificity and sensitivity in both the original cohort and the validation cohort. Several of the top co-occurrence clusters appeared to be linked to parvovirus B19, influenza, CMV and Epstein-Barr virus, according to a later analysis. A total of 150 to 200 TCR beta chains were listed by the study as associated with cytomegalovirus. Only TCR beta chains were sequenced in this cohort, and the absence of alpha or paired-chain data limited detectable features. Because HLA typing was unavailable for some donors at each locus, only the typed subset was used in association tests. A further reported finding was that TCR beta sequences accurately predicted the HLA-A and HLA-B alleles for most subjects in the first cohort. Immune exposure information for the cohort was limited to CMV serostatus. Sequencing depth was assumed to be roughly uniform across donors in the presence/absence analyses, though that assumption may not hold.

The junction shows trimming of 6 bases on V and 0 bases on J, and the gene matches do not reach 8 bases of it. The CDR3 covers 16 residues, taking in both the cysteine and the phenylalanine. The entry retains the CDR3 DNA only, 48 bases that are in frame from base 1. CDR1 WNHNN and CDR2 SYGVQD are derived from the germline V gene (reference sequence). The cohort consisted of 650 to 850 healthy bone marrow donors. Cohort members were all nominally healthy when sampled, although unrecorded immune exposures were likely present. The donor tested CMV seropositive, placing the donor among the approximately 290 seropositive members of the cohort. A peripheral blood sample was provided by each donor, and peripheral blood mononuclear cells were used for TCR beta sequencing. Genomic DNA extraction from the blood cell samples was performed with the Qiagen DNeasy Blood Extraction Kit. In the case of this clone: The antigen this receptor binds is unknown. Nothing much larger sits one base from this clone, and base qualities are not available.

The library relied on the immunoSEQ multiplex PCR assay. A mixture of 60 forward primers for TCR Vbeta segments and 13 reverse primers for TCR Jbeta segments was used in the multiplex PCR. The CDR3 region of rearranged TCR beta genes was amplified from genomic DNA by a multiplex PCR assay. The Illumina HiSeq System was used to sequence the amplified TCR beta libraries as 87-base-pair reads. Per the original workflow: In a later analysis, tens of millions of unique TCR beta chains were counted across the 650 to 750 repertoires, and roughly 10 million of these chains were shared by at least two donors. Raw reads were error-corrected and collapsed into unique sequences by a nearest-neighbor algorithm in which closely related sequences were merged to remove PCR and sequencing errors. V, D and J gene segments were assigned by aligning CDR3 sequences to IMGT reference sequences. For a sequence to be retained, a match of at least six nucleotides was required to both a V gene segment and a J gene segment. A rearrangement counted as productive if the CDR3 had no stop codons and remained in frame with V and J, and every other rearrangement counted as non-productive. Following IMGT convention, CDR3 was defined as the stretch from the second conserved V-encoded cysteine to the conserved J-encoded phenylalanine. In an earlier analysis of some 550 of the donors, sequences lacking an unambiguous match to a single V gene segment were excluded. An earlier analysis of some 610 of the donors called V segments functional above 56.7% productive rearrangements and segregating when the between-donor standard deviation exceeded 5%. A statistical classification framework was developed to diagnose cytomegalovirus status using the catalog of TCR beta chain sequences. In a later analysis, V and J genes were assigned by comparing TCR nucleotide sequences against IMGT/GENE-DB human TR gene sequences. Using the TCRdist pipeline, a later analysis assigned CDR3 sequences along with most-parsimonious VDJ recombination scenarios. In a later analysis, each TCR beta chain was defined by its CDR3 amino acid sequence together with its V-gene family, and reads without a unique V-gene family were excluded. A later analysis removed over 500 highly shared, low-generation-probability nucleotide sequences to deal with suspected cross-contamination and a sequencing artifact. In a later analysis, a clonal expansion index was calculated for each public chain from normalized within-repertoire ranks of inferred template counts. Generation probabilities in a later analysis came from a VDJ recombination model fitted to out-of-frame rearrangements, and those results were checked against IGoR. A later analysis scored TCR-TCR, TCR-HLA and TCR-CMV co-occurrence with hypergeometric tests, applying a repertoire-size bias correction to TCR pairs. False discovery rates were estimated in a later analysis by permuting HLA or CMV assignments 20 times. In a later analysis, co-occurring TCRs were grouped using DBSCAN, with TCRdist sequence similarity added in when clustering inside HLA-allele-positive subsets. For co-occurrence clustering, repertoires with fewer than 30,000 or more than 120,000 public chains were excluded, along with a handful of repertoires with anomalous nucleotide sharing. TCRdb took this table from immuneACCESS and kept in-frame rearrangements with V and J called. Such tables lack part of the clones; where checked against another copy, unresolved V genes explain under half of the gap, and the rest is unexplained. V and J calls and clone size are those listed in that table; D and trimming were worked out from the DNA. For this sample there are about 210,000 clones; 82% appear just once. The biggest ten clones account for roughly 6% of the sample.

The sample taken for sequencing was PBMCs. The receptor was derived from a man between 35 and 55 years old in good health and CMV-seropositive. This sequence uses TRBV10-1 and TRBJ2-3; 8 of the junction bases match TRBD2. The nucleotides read TGCGCCAGCAGCCCCGGGGTAGCGGGGAGCACAGATACGCAGTATTTT. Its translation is CASSPGVAGSTDTQYF.